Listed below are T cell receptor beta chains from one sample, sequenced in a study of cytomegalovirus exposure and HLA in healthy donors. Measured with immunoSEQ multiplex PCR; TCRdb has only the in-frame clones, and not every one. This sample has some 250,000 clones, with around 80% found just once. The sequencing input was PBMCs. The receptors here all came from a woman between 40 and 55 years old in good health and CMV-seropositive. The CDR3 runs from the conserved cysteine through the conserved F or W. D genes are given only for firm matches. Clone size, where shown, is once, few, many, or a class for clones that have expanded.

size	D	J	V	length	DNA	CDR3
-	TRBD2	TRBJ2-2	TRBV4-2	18	TGTGCCAGCAGCCCCCGAGTGAGAAGCGGGACCAACACCGGGGAGCTGTTTTTT	CASSPRVRSGTNTGELFF
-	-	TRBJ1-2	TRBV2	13	TGTGCCAGCAGTGCCAGGGGCGACTATGGCTACACCTTC	CASSARGDYGYTF
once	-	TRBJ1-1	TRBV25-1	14	TGTGCCAGCAGCGCCGACAGGATTAACACTGAAGCTTTCTTT	CASSADRINTEAFF
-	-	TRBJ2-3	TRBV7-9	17	TGTGCCAGCAGCTTAGCGGGGGGTAGTCCCCGCACAGATACGCAGTATTTT	CASSLAGGSPRTDTQYF
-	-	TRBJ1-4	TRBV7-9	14	TGTGCCAGCAGCACCTCCGGGAGGTCCGAAAAACTGTTTTTT	CASSTSGRSEKLFF
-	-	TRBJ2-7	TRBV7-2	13	TGTGCCAGCAGCTTAGCCCGTCACGGCGAGCAGTACTTC	CASSLARHGEQYF
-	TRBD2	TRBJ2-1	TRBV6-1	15	TGTGCCAGCAGGAAGGCTAGCGGGAGGGTCGATGAGCAGTTCTTC	CASRKASGRVDEQFF
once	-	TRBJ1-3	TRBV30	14	TGTGCCTGGACTCAGGGAGGTTGGGGAAACACCATATATTTT	CAWTQGGWGNTIYF
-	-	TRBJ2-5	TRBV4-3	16	TGCGCCAGCAGCCAAGATCACGGACAGCCCAGGGAGACCCAGTACTTC	CASSQDHGQPRETQYF
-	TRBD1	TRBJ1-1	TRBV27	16	TGTGCCAGCAGTTTATCCCTAGACAGGGGCAGGTTTAAAGCTTTCTTT	CASSLSLDRGRFKAFF
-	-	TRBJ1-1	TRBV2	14	TGTGCCAGCAGTGGAACAGGGATAGGTACTGAAGCTTTCTTT	CASSGTGIGTEAFF
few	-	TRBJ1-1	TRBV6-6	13	TGTGCCAGCACCACTATCAGGGACTATGAAGCTTTCTTT	CASTTIRDYEAFF
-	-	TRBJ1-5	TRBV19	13	TGTGCCGGGGGGGCTTATAGCAATCAGCCCCAGCATTTT	CAGGAYSNQPQHF
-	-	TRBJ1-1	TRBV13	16	TGTGCCAGCAGCTCCAATTACAGGGCATCTAACACTGAAGCTTTCTTT	CASSSNYRASNTEAFF
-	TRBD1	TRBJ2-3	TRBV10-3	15	TGTGCCATCAGTGAACGGACAGGGGAGGCAGATACGCAGTATTTT	CAISERTGEADTQYF
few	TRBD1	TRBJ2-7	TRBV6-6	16	TGTGCCAGCAGCCTGCGAGGGGACAGATCGATTTACGAGCAGTACTTC	CASSLRGDRSIYEQYF
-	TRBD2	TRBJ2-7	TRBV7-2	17	TGTGCCAGCAGCTTAGGGCTAGCGGGAGTCCTGAATGAAGAGCAGTACTTC	CASSLGLAGVLNEEQYF
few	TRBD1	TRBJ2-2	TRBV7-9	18	TGTGCCAGCAGCTGGCCCCCTGTTGGGACAGAGAACACCGGGGAGCTGTTTTTT	CASSWPPVGTENTGELFF
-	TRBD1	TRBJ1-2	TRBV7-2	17	TGTGCCAGCAGCTTAGACGGTAGACAGGGGAATTTCTATGGCTACACCTTC	CASSLDGRQGNFYGYTF
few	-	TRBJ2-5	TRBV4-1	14	TGCGCCAGCAGCCAAGAGGGGAGGAGGGAGACCCAGTACTTC	CASSQEGRRETQYF
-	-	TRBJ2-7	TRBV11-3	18	TGTGCCAGCAGTTCGGGTCCCCCGGGGGCGGGAGTTGTCTACGAGCAGTACTTC	CASSSGPPGAGVVYEQYF
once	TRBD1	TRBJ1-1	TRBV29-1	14	TGCAGCGTGGGGACAGGGAAGATTTTCACCGAAGCTTTCTTT	CSVGTGKIFTEAFF
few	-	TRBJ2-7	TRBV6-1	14	TGTGCCAGCAGTGTTGCGGGATCCCCTTACGAGCAGTACTTC	CASSVAGSPYEQYF
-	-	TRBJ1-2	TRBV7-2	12	TGTGCCAGCAGCGGGACTCCCTATGGCTACACCTTC	CASSGTPYGYTF
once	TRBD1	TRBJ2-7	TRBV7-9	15	TGTGCCAGCAGCTTAGGAGGGACAGGGGAAATCGAGCAGTACTTC	CASSLGGTGEIEQYF
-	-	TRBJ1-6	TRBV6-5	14	TGTGCCAGCAGCCGTTCCCGGGGAAATTCACCCCTCCACTTT	CASSRSRGNSPLHF
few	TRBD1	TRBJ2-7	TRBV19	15	TGTGCCAGTAGAAAGACAGGGAGAGTAGCCTACGAGCAGTACTTC	CASRKTGRVAYEQYF
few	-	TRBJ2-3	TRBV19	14	TGTGCCAGTAGATTAGACAGGTCCACAGATACGCAGTATTTT	CASRLDRSTDTQYF
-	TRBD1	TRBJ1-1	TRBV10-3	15	TGTGCCATCAGTGGGACAGGTAGGTCGGGTACTGAAGCTTTCTTT	CAISGTGRSGTEAFF
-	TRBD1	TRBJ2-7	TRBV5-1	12	TGCGCCAGCCGACAGGGTTCCTACGAGCAGTACTTC	CASRQGSYEQYF
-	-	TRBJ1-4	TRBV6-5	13	TGTGCCAGCAGCCTCCGGGGGAGGGTAAAACTGTTTTTT	CASSLRGRVKLFF
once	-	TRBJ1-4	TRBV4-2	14	TGTGCCAGCAGTAGACAGGTGCTAAATGAAAAACTGTTTTTT	CASSRQVLNEKLFF
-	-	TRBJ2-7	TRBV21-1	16	TGTGCCAGCAGCGGCACGGACAGGGCCCCATCCTACGAGCAGTACTTC	CASSGTDRAPSYEQYF
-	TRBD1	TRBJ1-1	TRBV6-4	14	TGTGCCAGCAGTCCCGACAGGGGGGGAACTGAAGCTTTCTTT	CASSPDRGGTEAFF
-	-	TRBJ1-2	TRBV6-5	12	TGTGCCAGCAGCCCTACTAGCTATGGCTACACCTTC	CASSPTSYGYTF
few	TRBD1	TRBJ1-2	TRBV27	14	TGTGCCAGCAGTTTAAGGGGGCCGCGATATGGCTACACCTTC	CASSLRGPRYGYTF
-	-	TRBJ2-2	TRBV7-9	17	TGTGCCAGCACCTTCAGTAAACAGGGCCCGAACACCGGGGAGCTGTTTTTT	CASTFSKQGPNTGELFF
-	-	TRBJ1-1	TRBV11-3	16	TGTGCCAGCAGCTTGGGAGGCGACCGAGGGGTTTATGAAGCTTTCTTT	CASSLGGDRGVYEAFF
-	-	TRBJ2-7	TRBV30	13	TGTGCCTGGAGTCGGCAGGGGTCCTACGAGCAGTACTTC	CAWSRQGSYEQYF
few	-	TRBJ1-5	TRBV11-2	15	TGTGCCAGCAGCTCGACAGGAGGCTCTAATCAGCCCCAGCATTTT	CASSSTGGSNQPQHF
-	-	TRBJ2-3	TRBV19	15	TGTGCCAGTAGTGAGGGGACTCCTAGCACAGATACGCAGTATTTT	CASSEGTPSTDTQYF
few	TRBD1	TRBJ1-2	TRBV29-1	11	TGCAGCGTTGACGAGACAGGGGGCTACACCTTC	CSVDETGGYTF
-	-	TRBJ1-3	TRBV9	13	TGTGCCAGCAGCGAGGGGCCTGGAAACACCATATATTTT	CASSEGPGNTIYF
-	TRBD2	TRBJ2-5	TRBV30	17	TGTGCCTGGAGTGCAGGACTAGCGGGGGGTCTAAAAGAGACCCAGTACTTC	CAWSAGLAGGLKETQYF
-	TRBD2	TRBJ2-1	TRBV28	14	TGTGCCAGCAGGTTTCTAGCGGGAGCCCCCGAGCAGTTCTTC	CASRFLAGAPEQFF
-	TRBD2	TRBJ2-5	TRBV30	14	TGTGCCTGGAGTGTGGGCGGGGGGGCTGAAACCCAGTACTTC	CAWSVGGGAETQYF